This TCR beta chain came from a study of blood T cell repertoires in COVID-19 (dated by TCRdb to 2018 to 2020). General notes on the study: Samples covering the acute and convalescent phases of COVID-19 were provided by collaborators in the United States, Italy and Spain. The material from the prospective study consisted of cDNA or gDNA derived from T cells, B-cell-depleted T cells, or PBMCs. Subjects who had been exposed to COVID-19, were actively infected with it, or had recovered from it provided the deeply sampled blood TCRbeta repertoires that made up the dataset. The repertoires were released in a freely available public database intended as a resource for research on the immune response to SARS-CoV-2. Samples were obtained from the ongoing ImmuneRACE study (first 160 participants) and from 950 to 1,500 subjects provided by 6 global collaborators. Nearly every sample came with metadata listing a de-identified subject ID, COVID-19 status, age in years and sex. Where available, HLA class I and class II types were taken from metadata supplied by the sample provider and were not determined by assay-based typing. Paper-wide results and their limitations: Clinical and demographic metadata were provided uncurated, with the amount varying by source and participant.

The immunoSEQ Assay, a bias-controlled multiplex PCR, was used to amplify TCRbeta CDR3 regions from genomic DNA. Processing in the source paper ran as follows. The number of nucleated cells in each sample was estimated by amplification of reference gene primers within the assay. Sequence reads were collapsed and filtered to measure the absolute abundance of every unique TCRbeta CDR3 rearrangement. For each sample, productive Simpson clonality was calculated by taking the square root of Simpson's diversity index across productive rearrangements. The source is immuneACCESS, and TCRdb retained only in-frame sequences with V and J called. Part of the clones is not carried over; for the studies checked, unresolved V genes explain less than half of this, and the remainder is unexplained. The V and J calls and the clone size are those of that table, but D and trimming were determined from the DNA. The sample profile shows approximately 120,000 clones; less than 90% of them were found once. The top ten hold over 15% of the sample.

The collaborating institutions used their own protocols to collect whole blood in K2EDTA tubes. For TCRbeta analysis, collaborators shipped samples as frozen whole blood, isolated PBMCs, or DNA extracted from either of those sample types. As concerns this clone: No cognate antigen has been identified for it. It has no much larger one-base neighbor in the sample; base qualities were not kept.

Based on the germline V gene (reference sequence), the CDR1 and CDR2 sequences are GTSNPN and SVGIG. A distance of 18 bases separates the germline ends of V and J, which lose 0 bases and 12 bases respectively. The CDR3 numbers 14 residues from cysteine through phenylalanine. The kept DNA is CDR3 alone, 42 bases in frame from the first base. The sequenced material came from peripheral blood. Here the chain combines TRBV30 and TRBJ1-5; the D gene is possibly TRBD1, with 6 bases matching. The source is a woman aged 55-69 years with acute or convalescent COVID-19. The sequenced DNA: TGTGCCTGGAGTGTACGGGGGGGGGCGACGGTCCAGCATTTT. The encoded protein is CAWSVRGGATVQHF. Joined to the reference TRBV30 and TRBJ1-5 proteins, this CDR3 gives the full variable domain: SQTIHQWPATLVQPVGSPLSLECTVEGTSNPNLYWYRQAAGRGLQLLFYSVGIGQISSEVPQNLSASRPQDRQFILSSKKLLLSDSGFYLCAWSVRGGATVQHFGDGTRLSIL.